The 32 T cell receptor beta chains in this list originate from one sample, sequenced in a study of Ad26.COV2.S vaccination and SARS-CoV-2 variants. Measured with immunoSEQ multiplex PCR; TCRdb has only the in-frame clones, and not every one. The sample holds 380,000 or so clones, under 90% seen once. The treatment is: around 19 received Ad26.COV2.S at low or high dose, single or two shots; 5 received placebo; per-sample allocation not given. Samples analyzed were those drawn on day 63 after the first vaccine or placebo injection. The sample consisted of peripheral blood, taken in a trial of Ad26.COV2.S vaccine versus placebo. The source is a person aged 18-60 years who received the Ad26.COV2.S COVID-19 vaccine or a placebo.

This clone has only a few counts. This rearrangement joins TRBV7-2 to TRBJ2-2, with no clear D. The ends were cut back, 2 bases at V and 1 base at J, with 17 bases in the middle. The length of the CDR3 is 18 residues. Germline CDR1 and CDR2: SGHTA and FQGNSA. In DNA form, the CDR3 reads TGTGCCAGCAGCTTATCTACGAGTTCTGCTGGGAACACCGGGGAGCTGTTTTTT. This gives the protein CASSLSTSSAGNTGELFF.

The chain employs TRBV5-4 and TRBJ2-7; D remains unclear. V dropped 0 bases and J dropped 9 bases, with 10 bases sitting between them. CDR1 and CDR2 from the germline V gene are SGHNT and YYREEE (reference sequence). The CDR3 is 12 residues long. The CDR3 here is CASSLETGPQYF. The CDR3 coding sequence is TGTGCCAGCAGCTTGGAGACGGGCCCGCAGTACTTC.

V is TRBV6-1 and J is TRBJ2-7; 9 nucleotides match TRBD2. After removal of 3 bases from V and 9 bases from J, the junction contained 15 bases not matched to a gene. This CDR3 is 16 amino acids long. Germline V gene sequence: CDR1 MNHNS, CDR2 SASEGT. The CDR3 here is CASSEFRTSDISRQYF. The CDR3 DNA sequence: TGTGCCAGCAGTGAGTTTAGGACTAGCGATATTAGTCGGCAGTACTTC.

The chain uses TRBV7-9 and TRBJ1-5, with D hard to call. The V gene lost 5 bases and the J gene lost 4 bases, with 12 bases spanning the gap. Germline V gene data show CDR1 as SEHNR and CDR2 as FQNEAQ (reference sequence). The CDR3 runs to 14 residues. This CDR3 reads CASSGSSANQPQHF. Here the CDR3 DNA reads TGTGCCAGCAGCGGGTCCTCAGCTAATCAGCCCCAGCATTTT.

DNA for the CDR3: TGCGCCAGCAGCGGAAGTACCGGGACAGGGCGGTTCCGTCGAGAAAAACTGTTTTTT. Its protein is CASSGSTGTGRFRREKLFF. V is TRBV4-3 and J is TRBJ1-4, with 9 bases lining up with TRBD1. The V segment lost 5 bases and the J segment 8 bases; nucleotides outside the gene matches: 21. Germline CDR1 and CDR2: LGHNA and YSLEER. This CDR3 comprises 19 residues.

The V gene is TRBV5-4, the J gene TRBJ1-2; D unresolved. V lost 1 base and J lost 3, with 7 bases in between. Germline CDR1 SGHNT, CDR2 YYREEE (reference sequence). CDR3 length: 13 amino acids. This CDR3 is CASSLTGDYGYTF. The DNA for the CDR3 is TGTGCCAGCAGCTTGACGGGAGACTATGGCTACACCTTC.

The chain combines TRBV5-4 with TRBJ1-6, with D possibly being TRBD1 (5 bases). The V and J ends lost 5 bases and 0 bases respectively, with 15 bases between them. The germline V gene has CDR1 SGHNT and CDR2 YYREEE (reference sequence). The CDR3 is 17 amino acids. CDR3 protein: CASRAGRHSSYNSPLHF. The CDR3 DNA follows: TGTGCCAGCAGAGCGGGACGGCACAGCTCCTATAATTCACCCCTCCACTTT.

The rearrangement joins TRBV3-1 (or the pseudogene TRBV3-2) to TRBJ2-1; 7 nucleotides line up with TRBD2. Germline V gene sequence: CDR1 LGHDT, CDR2 YNNKEL (reference sequence). The CDR3 length is 18 residues. V shed 0 bases, J shed 7 bases, and the junction held 15 bases outside the gene matches. DNA of the CDR3: TGTGCCAGCAGCCAAGATCCGCTACTAGCGCTCTCGGTGAATGAGCAGTTCTTC. Protein: CASSQDPLLALSVNEQFF.

J is TRBJ2-1 and V is TRBV10-3; D gene unclear. V lost 8 bases and J lost 4, with 15 bases in between. CDR3 size: 14 residues. Per germline, CDR1 ENHRY and CDR2 SYGVKD. For the CDR3, the DNA is TGTGCCATCGCCGCTGGCGGAAGATACAATGAGCAGTTCTTC. It specifies CAIAAGGRYNEQFF.

This clone was seen at least ten times. The gene calls are TRBV14 and TRBJ2-3; D remains ambiguous. Germline CDR1 reads SGHDN; CDR2 reads FVKESK. This CDR3 is 14 amino acids long. V lost 2 bases to trimming and J lost 2 bases, with 8 bases between them. In DNA, the CDR3 is TGTGCCAGCAGCCAAAGTCTCACCACAGATACGCAGTATTTT. This encodes CASSQSLTTDTQYF.

The chain uses TRBV7-9 and TRBJ1-1; possible D gene TRBD1, 6 bases. CDR1 is SEHNR, CDR2 FQNEAQ, per germline (reference sequence). The CDR3 runs 17 residues. Trimming pared 3 bases from V and 0 bases from J, leaving 17 bases between. Here the CDR3 reads CASSFLRGAGLNTEAFF. The CDR3 nucleotides read TGTGCCAGCAGCTTCCTCAGGGGCGCAGGTTTGAACACTGAAGCTTTCTTT.

The rearrangement uses TRBV24-1 and TRBJ2-1; 7 bases are a match to TRBD1. Germline assignment: CDR1 KGHDR and CDR2 SFDVKD. J gave up 1 base and V 6 bases, and 23 bases lay outside the gene matches. This CDR3 comprises 21 residues. The CDR3 loop is CATSPGFLSWAGGRSYNEQFF. As DNA, the CDR3 is TGTGCCACCAGTCCAGGCTTTCTCTCGTGGGCAGGGGGTCGTTCCTACAATGAGCAGTTCTTC.

This clone was observed a single time. This sequence joins TRBV11-3 and TRBJ2-3, with unresolved D. CDR1 and CDR2 from the germline V gene are SGHNT and YENEEA. V dropped 3 bases and J dropped 2 bases, with 0 bases sitting between them. CDR3 length equals 11 residues. Written as DNA, the CDR3 is TGTGCCAGCAGCTTCACAGATACGCAGTATTTT. It encodes CASSFTDTQYF.

This chain connects TRBV7-9 to TRBJ1-1; D remains unclear. This CDR3 contains 14 residues. Germline V CDR1 and CDR2: SEHNR, FQNEAQ (reference sequence). V lost 1 base and J lost 10, with 16 bases in between. The CDR3 DNA is TGTGCCAGCAGCTTAGGTGGAGCGGCCCACGGAGCTTTCTTT. It yields the protein CASSLGGAAHGAFF.

This chain links TRBV6-6 with TRBJ1-1; D not certain. The CDR3 totals 14 residues. In germline, CDR1 is MNHNY, CDR2 SVGAGI (reference sequence). Trimming cost V 2 bases and J 1 base, with 8 bases left between them. CDR3 protein: CASSYQEENTEAFF. The CDR3 nucleotides read TGTGCCAGCAGTTACCAGGAAGAGAACACTGAAGCTTTCTTT.

The chain uses TRBV7-9 and TRBJ2-3; 12 bases fit TRBD2. Germline V gives CDR1 SEHNR, CDR2 FQNEAQ (reference sequence). With V trimmed by 4 bases and J by 4 bases, 3 bases remained unmatched. This CDR3 has 15 residues. In DNA, the CDR3 is TGTGCCAGCAGCTCGACTAGCGGGAGCTCAGATACGCAGTATTTT. Its translation: CASSSTSGSSDTQYF.

The CDR3 sequence is CASSYPGGGEQYF. DNA for the CDR3: TGTGCCAGCAGTTACCCGGGGGGAGGGGAGCAGTACTTC. The genes are TRBV6-5 and TRBJ2-7, with 7 bases fitting TRBD2. Germline CDR1 reads MNHEY; CDR2 reads SVGAGI. This CDR3 spans 13 amino acids. The V segment lost 2 bases and the J segment 7 bases; nucleotides outside the gene matches: 5.

This chain joins TRBV7-9 and TRBJ1-2; tentatively, D is TRBD1 (5 bases). V shed 9 bases and J shed 2 bases, with 16 bases lying between them. This CDR3 spans 14 amino acids. The germline V gene has CDR1 SEHNR and CDR2 FQNEAQ (reference sequence). The CDR3 loop reads CASRDSAINYGYTF. Here the CDR3 DNA reads TGTGCCAGTAGAGACAGCGCCATAAACTATGGCTACACCTTC. Full variable domain (remainder filled in from reference TRBV7-9 and TRBJ1-2): DTGVSQNPRHKITKRGQNVTFRCDPISEHNRLYWYRQTLGQGPEFLTYFQNEAQLEKSRLLSDRFSAERPKGSFSTLEIQRTEQGDSAMYLCASRDSAINYGYTFGSGTRLTVV.

This clone was observed a handful of times. The chain is built from TRBV7-2 and TRBJ1-1; TRBD1 aligns across 7 bases. Germline-derived CDR1 and CDR2 are SGHTA and FQGNSA. Germline trimming cut 3 bases from V and 0 bases from J; bases unmatched to any gene: 4. The CDR3 sequence is 15 residues long. CDR3: CASSLTQGLNTEAFF. As DNA, the CDR3 is TGTGCCAGCAGCTTGACACAGGGGTTGAACACTGAAGCTTTCTTT.

The CDR3 bases are TGTGCCAGCAGTGCAGGGTCCCTTAACTATGGCTACACCTTC. The encoded protein is CASSAGSLNYGYTF. The rearrangement uses TRBV2 and TRBJ1-2, with a tentative D call TRBD1 (5 bases). The CDR3 is made up of 14 amino acids. Deletions cut 4 bases from V and 1 base from J, with 10 bases between. Germline CDR1 reads SNHLY; CDR2 reads FYNNEI.

The chain employs TRBV12-5 and TRBJ2-7, with D perhaps TRBD1 (6 bases). V was shortened by 5 bases and J by 3 bases, with 14 bases between the two germline ends. The germline V gene has CDR1 LGHNT and CDR2 FRNRAP. This CDR3 comprises 14 residues. The CDR3 bases are TGTGCTAGTGGTATAGGACAGCGGAACTACGAGCAGTACTTC. Translated, it gives CASGIGQRNYEQYF.

The chain has TRBV19 and TRBJ1-5; a possible D gene is TRBD1 (6 bases). CDR3 length equals 14 residues. Germline V gene data show CDR1 as LNHDA and CDR2 as SQIVND (reference sequence). Trimming cost V 6 bases and J 4 bases, with 13 bases left between them. CDR3 coding DNA: TGTGCCAGTAGCCCCGGACAGACTAATCAGCCCCAGCATTTT. It yields the protein CASSPGQTNQPQHF.

The V call is TRBV7-2, the J call TRBJ2-3, with D tentatively TRBD2 (5 bases). V was clipped by 6 bases and J by 0 bases, with 13 bases between them. This CDR3 comprises 15 residues. CDR1 and CDR2 (germline): SGHTA, FQGNSA. In DNA form, the CDR3 reads TGTGCCAGCAGTCTTGGAGCGGTGAGCACAGATACGCAGTATTTT. This sequence encodes CASSLGAVSTDTQYF.

This chain joins TRBV5-4 and TRBJ2-2, with D possibly matching TRBD1 (6 bases). The CDR3 has 15 amino acids. The V end lost 3 bases, the J end lost 4 bases, and 13 bases lay between the germline ends. Per germline, CDR1 SGHNT and CDR2 YYREEE (reference sequence). CDR3 bases: TGTGCCAGCAGCTCGACAGGTCCCCCCACCGGGGAGCTGTTTTTT. Translating it yields CASSSTGPPTGELFF. The whole variable domain, remainder taken from reference TRBV5-4 and TRBJ2-2, is ETGVTQSPTHLIKTRGQQVTLRCSSQSGHNTVSWYQQALGQGPQFIFQYYREEENGRGNFPPRFSGLQFPNYSSELNVNALELDDSALYLCASSSTGPPTGELFFGEGSRLTVL.

The rearrangement links TRBV14 to TRBJ1-1; D not certain. The germline CDR1 and CDR2 sequences are SGHDN and FVKESK. The V and J ends lost 1 base and 3 bases respectively, with 3 bases between them. This CDR3 is built from 12 residues. CDR3 sequence (DNA): TGTGCCAGCAGCCAAGGGTACACTGAAGCTTTCTTT. It is translated as CASSQGYTEAFF.

For the CDR3, the DNA is TGCGCCAGCAGCCTACAGGGGGCCTGCACAGATACGCAGTATTTT. This codes for CASSLQGACTDTQYF. The V gene is TRBV5-1, the J gene TRBJ2-3, with 9 positions matching TRBD1. There are 15 residues in the CDR3. Per germline, CDR1 SGHRS and CDR2 YFSETQ. The V gene end was trimmed by 4 bases and the J gene end by 1 base; junction bases not matched to a gene: 4. Drawing the rest from reference TRBV5-1 and TRBJ2-3, the complete variable domain is KAGVTQTPRYLIKTRGQQVTLSCSPISGHRSVSWYQQTPGQGLQFLFEYFSETQRNKGNFPGRFSGRQFSNSRSEMNVSTLELGDSALYLCASSLQGACTDTQYFGPGTRLTVL.

The genes are TRBV4-1 and TRBJ2-2, with D possibly matching TRBD2 (6 bases). Germline CDR1 and CDR2: MGHRA and YSYEKL. With 3 bases removed from V and 2 bases from J, the gap between germline ends came to 13 bases. The CDR3 has 16 amino acids. The CDR3 DNA is TGCGCCAGCAGCCATGAAGGGACTTTAAACACCGGGGAGCTGTTTTTT. Encoded protein: CASSHEGTLNTGELFF.

V usage is TRBV18 and J usage is TRBJ1-5, with D hard to call. The CDR3 spans 14 residues. V was shortened by 6 bases and J by 2 bases, with 11 bases between the two germline ends. Germline V CDR1 and CDR2: KGHSH, LQKENI. The CDR3 region has the DNA TGTGCCAGCTCCCCCGGGTACGGCAATCAGCCCCAGCATTTT. Translating it yields CASSPGYGNQPQHF.

This chain joins TRBV7-8 and TRBJ2-1, with TRBD1 identical over 11 bases. The CDR3 totals 17 residues. Per germline, CDR1 SGHVS and CDR2 FQNEAQ. V lost 2 bases and J lost 6; bases outside the gene matches: 9. CDR3 sequence: CASSLRSPGQGVNEQFF. CDR3 DNA: TGTGCCAGCAGCTTAAGAAGCCCGGGACAGGGGGTCAATGAGCAGTTCTTC.

This clone has just one count. The chain carries TRBV19 and TRBJ1-5; no definite D call. The V gene's germline CDR1 is LNHDA and CDR2 SQIVND (reference sequence). The CDR3 has 16 amino acids. Trimming cost V 3 bases and J 3 bases, with 15 bases left between them. The CDR3 is CASSISETPLNQPQHF. CDR3 coding DNA: TGTGCCAGTAGTATCTCAGAGACTCCACTCAATCAGCCCCAGCATTTT. Full variable domain (remainder filled in from reference TRBV19 and TRBJ1-5): DGGITQSPKYLFRKEGQNVTLSCEQNLNHDAMYWYRQDPGQGLRLIYYSQIVNDFQKGDIAEGYSVSREKKESFPLTVTSAQKNPTAFYLCASSISETPLNQPQHFGDGTRLSIL.

The V gene is TRBV2, the J gene TRBJ2-1, with 13 bases lining up with TRBD2. Germline CDR1 is SNHLY and CDR2 is FYNNEI. This CDR3 is built from 16 residues. V dropped 3 bases and J dropped 6; count of bases not matched to a gene: 5. In DNA form, the CDR3 reads TGTGCCAGCAGTGAGTTGACTAGCGGGGGGCTCAATGAGCAGTTCTTC. Protein: CASSELTSGGLNEQFF.

CDR3 bases: TGCGCCAGCAGCCAAGAACGGGGTGAGCAGTTCTTC. Its protein is CASSQERGEQFF. V usage is TRBV4-3 and J usage is TRBJ2-1; a possible D gene is TRBD2 (5 bases). Germline assignment: CDR1 LGHNA and CDR2 YSLEER. V was cut by 0 bases and J by 9 bases, with 6 bases left in between. The length of the CDR3 is 12 residues.